This T cell receptor beta chain appears in the sequencing data of a study of identical twins (dated by TCRdb to 2015 to 2016). Describing the broader study: TCR alpha and beta repertoires from monozygotic twins, unrelated adults of various ages and cord blood were deep-sequenced to test whether fetal clonotypes persist. To rule out contamination, the twin experiments were replicated at different times with different library preparation protocols.

Every donor in the study was a healthy Caucasian. The library was obtained by 5' RACE. These reads were obtained on an Illumina HiSeq 2000. Template switching introduced a universal primer binding site; the final cDNA contained a unique molecular identifier, enabling accurate counting of TCR cDNA molecules. Specific primers in the conserved constant-segment region were used to synthesize first-strand cDNA for TCR alpha and beta chains. To control for contamination, every cDNA library carried two barcodes: a SMART-Mk sample barcode plus Illumina barcodes. TruSeq adapter sequences along with Illumina sample barcodes were introduced in two successive PCR steps. The Illumina HiSeq platform was used with custom primers to sequence TCR alpha and beta cDNA libraries. Per the original workflow: MiGEC was used to process raw reads and extract unique molecular identifiers, and MiXCR was used to find CDR3 positions. For each individual, recombination models were inferred using an EM algorithm with the repgenHMM and IGoR tools. The tcR package in R was used for shared clonotype analysis, with sharing normalized by the product of cloneset sizes. Out-of-frame nonproductive sequences were analyzed to study raw recombination free of thymic and clonal selection effects. Using fastp at Q25 and MiXCR, TCRdb reprocessed the public reads and kept productive beta chains. CDR3 protein duplicates are merged, each entry listing the most common genes and DNA. The V and J calls and clone size come from TCRdb's table, not from the authors' own analysis. For this sample there are about 1.7 million distinct CDR3 sequences; about 32% appear just once. About 0.25% of the sample is taken by the ten largest.

Results the study describes overall, beyond this receptor: Zero-insertion analyses could be partly confounded by invariant T cells such as MAIT and iNKT, although diverse VJ usage argued against such confounding for most clonotypes. Compared with coincidental sharing between unrelated individuals, out-of-frame TCR alpha sequences shared between twins showed an excess of sequences with low generation probability. In monozygotic twins, recombination models systematically underestimated out-of-frame TCR alpha sharing, but the models matched the sharing seen between unrelated individuals. A weaker excess of twin sharing was found in beta out-of-frame sequences because the signal-to-noise ratio was lowered by fewer shared sequences. Conclusions relied on cross-sectional statistical analysis, since the same donors could not be followed over many years. Fewer insertions were carried by abundant cord blood beta clonotypes, a similar but weaker trend appeared in young adult naive repertoires, and no such trend appeared in memory repertoires.

A few counts support this clonotype. Its antigen is still unknown. No base quality values were provided; no much bigger clone lies one nucleotide off. As encoded in the germline V gene (reference sequence), CDR1 is LGHDT while CDR2 is YNNKEL. Trimming removed 4 bases from V and 4 bases from J, leaving 12 bases between the germline ends. Including cysteine and phenylalanine, the CDR3 has 14 amino acids. The only DNA kept is the CDR3, 42 bases in frame from the first base. The receptor was isolated from a newborn girl in good health. The sample was cord blood. Here the chain combines TRBV3-1 and TRBJ2-3, and the D gene may be TRBD2, 6 bases matching. The DNA sequence follows: TGTGCCAGCAGCCGGACGCGGGAAGCAGATACGCAGTATTTT. The translation is CASSRTREADTQYF.